This entry lists 8 T cell receptor beta chains sequenced from one sample in a study of T-cell reconstitution after alpha-beta-depleted transplantation in children. Using unique molecular identifiers, the investigators prepared the TCRbeta library. TCRdb reprocessed the PCR reads with MiXCR, giving one entry per CDR3 protein. In the table there are 120,000 or so distinct CDR3 sequences, roughly 23% of which are singletons. Material: PBMCs, mostly from graft donor cells, obtained 180 days after TCRalphabeta/CD19-depleted stem cell transplant. These receptors were obtained from a male patient aged 2 to 10 who had a stem cell transplant for chronic granulomatous disease, so the T cells may come from the graft donor.

The rearrangement joins TRBV9 to TRBJ2-2, with a possible D match to TRBD2 (6 bases). The germline gives CDR1 SGDLS, CDR2 YYNGEE. V was shortened by 3 bases and J by 0 bases, with 12 bases between the two germline ends. The CDR3 length is 16 residues. CDR3 bases: TGTGCCAGCAGCGCGCCGGGACTGACGAACACCGGGGAGCTGTTTTTT. Protein: CASSAPGLTNTGELFF. The variable domain in full, with the rest retrieved from reference TRBV9 and TRBJ2-2, is DSGVTQTPKHLITATGQRVTLRCSPRSGDLSVYWYQQSLDQGLQFLIQYYNGEERAKGNILERFSAQQFPDLHSELNLSSLELGDSALYFCASSAPGLTNTGELFFGEGSRLTVL.

This clonotype has only a few counts. This chain links TRBV5-1 with TRBJ1-1; TRBD1 matches 7 bases. CDR3 length equals 14 residues. Unmatched junction bases numbered 7, after V lost 5 bases and J lost 3 bases. Germline V CDR1 and CDR2: SGHRS, YFSETQ. The CDR3 loop reads CASSSFTGDTEAFF. DNA of the CDR3: TGCGCCAGCAGTTCGTTTACAGGGGACACTGAAGCTTTCTTT. The full variable domain, completed using reference TRBV5-1 and TRBJ1-1, is KAGVTQTPRYLIKTRGQQVTLSCSPISGHRSVSWYQQTPGQGLQFLFEYFSETQRNKGNFPGRFSGRQFSNSRSEMNVSTLELGDSALYLCASSSFTGDTEAFFGQGTRLTVV.

The chain carries TRBV7-9 and TRBJ1-1; D is ambiguous. Trimming stripped 3 bases from V and 6 bases from J, with 5 bases between. This CDR3 region has 11 residues. Germline loops: CDR1 SEHNR, CDR2 FQNEAQ (reference sequence). CDR3 sequence: CASSFLAEAFF. CDR3 in DNA: TGTGCCAGCAGCTTTTTAGCTGAAGCTTTCTTT.

This chain joins TRBV20-1 and TRBJ2-3, with D unclear. The CDR3 runs 12 residues. V shed 5 bases and J shed 4 bases, with 10 bases lying between them. CDR1 and CDR2 from the germline V gene are DFQATT and SNEGSKA (reference sequence). CDR3 coding DNA: TGCAGTGCTGGAATGGACGCAGATACGCAGTATTTT. Protein sequence: CSAGMDADTQYF.

This clonotype has just a few counts. A much larger clone sits a single nucleotide away, making a read error possible. This chain links TRBV30 with TRBJ2-4; D unclear. CDR3 length: 12 residues. Germline CDR1 reads GTSNPN; CDR2 reads SVGIG (reference sequence). This chain's CDR3 is CAWSVLKNSQYF. CDR3 coding DNA: TGTGCCTGGAGTGTTCTAAAAAACAGTCAGTACTTC.

This clonotype turned up a few times. The J gene is TRBJ2-1, the V gene TRBV5-1, with a tentative D call TRBD1 (6 bases). V was clipped by 4 bases and J by 10 bases, with 24 bases between them. The germline CDR1 and CDR2 sequences are SGHRS and YFSETQ. CDR3 length: 16 amino acids. The CDR3 DNA is TGCGCCAGCAGCCAGGTCGACCCTCGGGACATTGGGGAGCAGTTCTTC. It specifies CASSQVDPRDIGEQFF. Variable domain in full (rest from reference TRBV5-1 and TRBJ2-1): KAGVTQTPRYLIKTRGQQVTLSCSPISGHRSVSWYQQTPGQGLQFLFEYFSETQRNKGNFPGRFSGRQFSNSRSEMNVSTLELGDSALYLCASSQVDPRDIGEQFFGPGTRLTVL.

The V gene is TRBV20-1, the J gene TRBJ2-3; no clear D gene. V lost 6 bases, J lost 2 bases, and 15 bases lay in between. Germline CDR1 is DFQATT and CDR2 is SNEGSKA (reference sequence). CDR3 length equals 14 residues. DNA of the CDR3: TGCAGTGCCAGGCAGGCAACGGCCACAGATACGCAGTATTTT. It translates to CSARQATATDTQYF.

This clonotype was seen more than once but under ten times. This chain connects TRBV4-1 to TRBJ2-7; D gene ambiguous. Germline V gene lookup returns CDR1 MGHRA and CDR2 YSYEKL. V lost 0 bases and J lost 1, with 4 bases in between. The CDR3 sequence is 13 residues long. CDR3 protein: CASSQELSYEQYF. CDR3 DNA: TGCGCCAGCAGCCAAGAGTTGTCCTACGAGCAGTACTTC.